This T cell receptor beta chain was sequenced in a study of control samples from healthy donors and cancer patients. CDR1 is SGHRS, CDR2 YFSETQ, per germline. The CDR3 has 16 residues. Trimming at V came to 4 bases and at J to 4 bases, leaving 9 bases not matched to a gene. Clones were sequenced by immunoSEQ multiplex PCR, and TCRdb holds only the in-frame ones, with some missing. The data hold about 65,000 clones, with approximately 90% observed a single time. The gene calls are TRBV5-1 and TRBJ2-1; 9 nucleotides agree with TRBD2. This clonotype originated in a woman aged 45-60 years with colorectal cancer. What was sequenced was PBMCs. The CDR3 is CASSQDGTSSYNEQFF. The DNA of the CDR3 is TGCGCCAGCAGCCAGGACGGGACTAGCTCTTACAATGAGCAGTTCTTC. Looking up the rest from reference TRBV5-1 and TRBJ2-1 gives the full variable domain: KAGVTQTPRYLIKTRGQQVTLSCSPISGHRSVSWYQQTPGQGLQFLFEYFSETQRNKGNFPGRFSGRQFSNSRSEMNVSTLELGDSALYLCASSQDGTSSYNEQFFGPGTRLTVL.